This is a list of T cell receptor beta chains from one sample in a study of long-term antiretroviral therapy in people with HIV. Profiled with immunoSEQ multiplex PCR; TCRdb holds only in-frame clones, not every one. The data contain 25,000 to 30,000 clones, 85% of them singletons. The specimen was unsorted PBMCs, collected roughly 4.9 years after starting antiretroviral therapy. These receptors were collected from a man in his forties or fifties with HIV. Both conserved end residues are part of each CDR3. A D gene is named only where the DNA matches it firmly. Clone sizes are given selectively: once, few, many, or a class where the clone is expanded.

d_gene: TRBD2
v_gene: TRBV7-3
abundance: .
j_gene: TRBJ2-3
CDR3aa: CASSADSGGTDTQYF
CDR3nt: TGTGCCAGCAGCGCTGATAGCGGGGGTACAGATACGCAGTATTTT

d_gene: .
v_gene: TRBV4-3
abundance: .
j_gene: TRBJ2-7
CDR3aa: CASSQDFGPSEQYF
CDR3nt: TGCGCCAGCAGCCAAGATTTTGGTCCTTCCGAGCAGTACTTC

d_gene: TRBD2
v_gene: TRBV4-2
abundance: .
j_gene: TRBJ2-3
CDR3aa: CASSQVAGGRDTQYF
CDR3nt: TGTGCCAGCAGCCAAGTGGCGGGGGGGCGGGATACGCAGTATTTT

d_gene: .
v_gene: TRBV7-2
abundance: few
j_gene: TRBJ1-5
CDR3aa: CASSLGRGANQPQHF
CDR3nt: TGTGCCAGCAGCCTTGGAAGGGGCGCCAATCAGCCCCAGCATTTT

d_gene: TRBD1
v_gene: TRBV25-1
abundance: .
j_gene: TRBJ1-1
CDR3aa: CASSDRSGGWENTEAFF
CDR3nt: TGTGCCAGCAGTGATAGGTCAGGGGGATGGGAAAACACTGAAGCTTTCTTT

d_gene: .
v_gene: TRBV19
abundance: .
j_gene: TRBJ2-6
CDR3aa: CASSMRTAGANVLTF
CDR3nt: TGTGCCAGTAGTATGAGGACGGCTGGGGCCAACGTCCTGACTTTC

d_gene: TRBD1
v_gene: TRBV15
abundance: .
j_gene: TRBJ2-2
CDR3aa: CATSREGQGAGELFF
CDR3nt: TGTGCCACCAGCAGAGAAGGGCAGGGGGCTGGGGAGCTGTTTTTT

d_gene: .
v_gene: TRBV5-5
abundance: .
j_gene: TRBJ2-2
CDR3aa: CASSFRTSLTGELFF
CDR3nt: TGTGCCAGCAGCTTCAGGACAAGCCTCACCGGGGAGCTGTTTTTT

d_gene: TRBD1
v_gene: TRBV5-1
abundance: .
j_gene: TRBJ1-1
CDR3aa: CASSLGWDRGAEAFF
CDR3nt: TGCGCCAGCAGCTTGGGGTGGGACAGAGGGGCTGAAGCTTTCTTT

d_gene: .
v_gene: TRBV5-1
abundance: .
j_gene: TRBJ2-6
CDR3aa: CASSLKQGAGANVLTF
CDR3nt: TGCGCCAGCAGCCTTAAACAGGGAGCTGGGGCCAACGTCCTGACTTTC

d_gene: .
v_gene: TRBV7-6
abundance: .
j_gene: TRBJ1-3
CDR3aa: CASSSQASGGNTIYF
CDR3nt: TGTGCCAGCAGCTCTCAGGCGAGTGGGGGAAACACCATATATTTT

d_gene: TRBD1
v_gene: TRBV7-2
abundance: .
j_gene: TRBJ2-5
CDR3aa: CASSLYPRPPSTGQETQYF
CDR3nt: TGTGCCAGCAGCTTATATCCCCGCCCCCCCTCGACAGGGCAAGAGACCCAGTACTTC

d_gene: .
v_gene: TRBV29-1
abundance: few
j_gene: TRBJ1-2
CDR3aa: CSVRGEYGYTF
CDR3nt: TGCAGCGTTAGGGGGGAATATGGCTACACCTTC

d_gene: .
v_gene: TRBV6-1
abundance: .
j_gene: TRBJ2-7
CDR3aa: CASSEAQAITSYEQYF
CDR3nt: TGTGCCAGCAGTGAAGCGCAGGCAATTACGTCCTACGAGCAGTACTTC

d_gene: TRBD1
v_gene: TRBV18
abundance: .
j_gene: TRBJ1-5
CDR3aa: CASSWGPGQGVYQPQHF
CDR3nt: TGTGCCAGCTCATGGGGACCGGGACAGGGGGTCTATCAGCCCCAGCATTTT

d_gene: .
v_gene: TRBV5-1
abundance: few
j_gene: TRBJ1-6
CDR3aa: CASSFRQDDSPLHF
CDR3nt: TGCGCCAGCAGCTTCCGACAGGACGATTCACCCCTCCACTTT

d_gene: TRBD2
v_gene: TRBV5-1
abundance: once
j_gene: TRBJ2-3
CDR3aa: CASSPRGDTDTQYF
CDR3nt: TGCGCCAGCAGCCCGCGGGGGGACACAGATACGCAGTATTTT

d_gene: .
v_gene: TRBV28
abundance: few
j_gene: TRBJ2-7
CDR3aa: CASSLRLSYEQYF
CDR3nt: TGTGCCAGCAGTTTGCGCCTCTCCTACGAGCAGTACTTC

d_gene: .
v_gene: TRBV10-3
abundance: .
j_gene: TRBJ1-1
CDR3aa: CAIRENRDGNTEAFF
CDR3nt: TGTGCCATCAGAGAGAACAGGGATGGTAACACTGAAGCTTTCTTT

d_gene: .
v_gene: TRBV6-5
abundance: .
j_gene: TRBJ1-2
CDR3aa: CASSRSQEYGYTF
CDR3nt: TGTGCCAGCAGCCGTAGCCAGGAATATGGCTACACCTTC

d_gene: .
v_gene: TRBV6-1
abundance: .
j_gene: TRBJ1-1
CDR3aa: CASSEVWAPAEAFF
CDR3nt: TGTGCCAGCAGTGAAGTATGGGCGCCAGCTGAAGCTTTCTTT

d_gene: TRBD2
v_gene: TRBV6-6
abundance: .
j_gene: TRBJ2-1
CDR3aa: CASSGGGNEQFF
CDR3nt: TGTGCCAGCAGCGGGGGGGGGAATGAGCAGTTCTTC

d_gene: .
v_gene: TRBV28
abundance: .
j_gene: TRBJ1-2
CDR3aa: CASSLGGSVDYGYTF
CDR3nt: TGTGCCAGCAGTTTGGGGGGTTCGGTAGACTATGGCTACACCTTC

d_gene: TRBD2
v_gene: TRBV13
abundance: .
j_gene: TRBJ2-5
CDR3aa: CASSTLAGAIQETQYF
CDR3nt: TGTGCCAGCAGCACCTTAGCGGGGGCAATCCAAGAGACCCAGTACTTC

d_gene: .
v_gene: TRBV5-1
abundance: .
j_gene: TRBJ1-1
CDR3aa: CASSPNGVLTEAFF
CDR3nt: TGCGCCAGCAGCCCGAACGGGGTACTCACTGAAGCTTTCTTT

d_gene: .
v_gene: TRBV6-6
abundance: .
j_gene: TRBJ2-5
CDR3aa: CASSYSRQETIETQYF
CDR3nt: TGTGCCAGCAGTTACTCCCGCCAGGAGACAATAGAGACCCAGTACTTC

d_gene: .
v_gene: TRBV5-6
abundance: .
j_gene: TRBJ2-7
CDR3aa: CASSLWAGDSYEQYF
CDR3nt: TGTGCCAGCAGCCTTTGGGCAGGGGACTCCTACGAGCAGTACTTC

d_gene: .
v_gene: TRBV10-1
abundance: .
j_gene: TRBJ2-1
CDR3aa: CASSESKSAVPGKQFF
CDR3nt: TGCGCCAGCAGTGAGTCGAAATCAGCGGTGCCGGGGAAGCAGTTCTTC

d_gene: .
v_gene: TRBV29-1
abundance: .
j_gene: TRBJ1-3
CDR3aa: CSVEDFAQGSGNTIYF
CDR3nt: TGCAGCGTTGAAGATTTCGCACAGGGATCGGGAAACACCATATATTTT

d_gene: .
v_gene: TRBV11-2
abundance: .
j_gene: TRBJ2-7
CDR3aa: CASSFGHLYEQYF
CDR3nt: TGTGCCAGCAGCTTTGGACACCTCTACGAGCAGTACTTC

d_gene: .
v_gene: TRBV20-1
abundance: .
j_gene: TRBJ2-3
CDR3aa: CSADRPDTQYF
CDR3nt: TGCAGTGCAGACCGGCCAGATACGCAGTATTTT

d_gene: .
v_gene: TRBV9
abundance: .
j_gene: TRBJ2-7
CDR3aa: CASSVDGQPAYEQYF
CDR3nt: TGTGCCAGCAGCGTAGATGGGCAGCCAGCCTACGAGCAGTACTTC

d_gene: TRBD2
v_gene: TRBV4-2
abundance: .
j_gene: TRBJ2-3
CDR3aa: CASSPTSISTDTQYF
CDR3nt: TGTGCCAGCAGTCCGACTAGCATCAGCACAGATACGCAGTATTTT

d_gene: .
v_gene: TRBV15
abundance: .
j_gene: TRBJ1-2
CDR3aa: CATSRAQSWGYTF
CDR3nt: TGTGCCACCAGCAGGGCCCAGTCATGGGGCTACACCTTC

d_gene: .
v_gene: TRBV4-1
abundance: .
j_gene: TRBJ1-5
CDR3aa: CASSHPGYQPQHF
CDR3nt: TGCGCCAGCAGCCACCCAGGGTATCAGCCCCAGCATTTT

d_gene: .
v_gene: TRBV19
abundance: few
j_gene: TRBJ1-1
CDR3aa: CASSPPNTEAFF
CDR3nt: TGTGCCAGTAGTCCCCCGAACACTGAAGCTTTCTTT

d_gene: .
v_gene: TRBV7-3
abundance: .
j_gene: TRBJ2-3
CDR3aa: CASSPWGGLSTDTQYF
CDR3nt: TGTGCCAGCAGCCCATGGGGGGGCCTGAGCACAGATACGCAGTATTTT

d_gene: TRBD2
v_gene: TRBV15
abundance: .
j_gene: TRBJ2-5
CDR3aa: CATRIGGQETQYF
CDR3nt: TGTGCCACCCGGATCGGGGGGCAAGAGACCCAGTACTTC

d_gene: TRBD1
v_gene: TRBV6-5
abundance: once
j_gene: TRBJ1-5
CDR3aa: CASSYLQGPDQPQHF
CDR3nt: TGTGCCAGCAGTTACTTACAGGGGCCGGATCAGCCCCAGCATTTT

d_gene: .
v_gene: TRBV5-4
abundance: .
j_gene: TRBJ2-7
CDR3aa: CASSRDLGGEQYF
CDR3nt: TGTGCCAGCAGCCGCGATTTAGGGGGCGAGCAGTACTTC

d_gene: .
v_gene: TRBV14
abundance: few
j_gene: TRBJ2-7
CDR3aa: CASSRDRKEQYF
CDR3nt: TGTGCCAGCAGCCGTGACAGAAAAGAGCAGTACTTC

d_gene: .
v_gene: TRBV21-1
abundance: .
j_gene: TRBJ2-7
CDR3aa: CASSKATGDEQYF
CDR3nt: TGTGCCAGCAGCAAGGCCACAGGGGACGAGCAGTACTTC

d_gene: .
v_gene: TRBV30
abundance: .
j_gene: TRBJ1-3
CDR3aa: CATSGGLLAGNTIYF
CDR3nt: TGTGCCACCTCCGGAGGCCTCCTGGCGGGAAACACCATATATTTT

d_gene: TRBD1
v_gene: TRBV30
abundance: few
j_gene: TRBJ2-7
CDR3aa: CAWSTYDREHEQYF
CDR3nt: TGTGCCTGGAGTACCTACGACAGGGAACACGAGCAGTACTTC

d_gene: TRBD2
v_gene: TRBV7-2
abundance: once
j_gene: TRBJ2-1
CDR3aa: CASHAGGLAGVNEQFF
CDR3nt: TGTGCCAGCCACGCAGGGGGACTAGCGGGAGTCAATGAGCAGTTCTTC

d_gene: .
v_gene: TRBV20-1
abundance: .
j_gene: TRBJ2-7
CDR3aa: CSAIFYEQYF
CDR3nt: TGCAGTGCAATTTTCTACGAGCAGTACTTC

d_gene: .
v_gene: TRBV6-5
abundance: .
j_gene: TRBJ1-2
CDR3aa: CASSYGPNYGYTF
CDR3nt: TGTGCCAGCAGTTACGGTCCTAACTATGGCTACACCTTC